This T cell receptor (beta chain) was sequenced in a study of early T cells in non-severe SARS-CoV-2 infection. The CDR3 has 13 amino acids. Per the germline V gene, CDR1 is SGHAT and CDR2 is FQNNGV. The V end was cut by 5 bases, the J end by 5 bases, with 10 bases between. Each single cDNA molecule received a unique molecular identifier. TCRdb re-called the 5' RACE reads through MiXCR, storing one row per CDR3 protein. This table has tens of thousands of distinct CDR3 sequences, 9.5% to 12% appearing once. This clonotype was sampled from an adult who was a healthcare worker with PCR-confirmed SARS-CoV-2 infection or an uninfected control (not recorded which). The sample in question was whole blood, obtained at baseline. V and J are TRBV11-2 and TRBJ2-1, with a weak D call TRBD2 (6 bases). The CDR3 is CASSPRLDNEQFF. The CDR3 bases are TGTGCCAGCAGCCCAAGACTAGACAATGAGCAGTTCTTC.